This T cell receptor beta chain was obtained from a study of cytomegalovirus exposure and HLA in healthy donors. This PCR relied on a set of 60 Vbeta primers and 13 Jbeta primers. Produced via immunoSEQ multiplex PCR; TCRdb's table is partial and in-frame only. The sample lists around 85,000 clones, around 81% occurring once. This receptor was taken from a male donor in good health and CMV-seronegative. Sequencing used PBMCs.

The CDR3 nucleotides are TGCGCCAGCAGCTTGGGACAGGGGGTGAACTACGAGCAGTACTTC. Its protein product is CASSLGQGVNYEQYF. This chain uses TRBV5-1 with TRBJ2-7; 9 nucleotides agree with TRBD1. V shed 0 bases, J shed 3 bases, and the junction held 4 bases outside the gene matches. Germline-derived CDR1 and CDR2 are SGHRS and YFSETQ. CDR3 size: 15 residues.